Listed here are 30 T cell receptor beta chains from one sample, sequenced in a study of cytomegalovirus exposure and HLA in healthy donors. A multiplex PCR was run with 60 Vbeta primers and 13 Jbeta primers. Clones were read by immunoSEQ multiplex PCR, and TCRdb kept only the in-frame ones, dropping some. This table holds about 120,000 clones, 80% found once. The sequencing input was PBMCs. These receptors were collected from a man aged 30 to 45 in good health and CMV-seronegative.

This clone was seen once. The rearrangement uses TRBV5-1 and TRBJ2-7; 10 nucleotides align to TRBD1. The CDR3 spans 13 residues. V shed 5 bases, J shed 3 bases, and the junction held 2 bases outside the gene matches. In germline, CDR1 is SGHRS, CDR2 YFSETQ. In DNA form, the CDR3 reads TGCGCCAGCAGGCGGACAGGGGGCTACGAGCAGTACTTC. It is translated as CASRRTGGYEQYF.

The chain is built from TRBV7-8 and TRBJ2-7, with a weak D call TRBD1 (5 bases). CDR3 length equals 13 residues. Trimming removed 6 bases from V and 4 bases from J, with 13 bases in between. Germline V gives CDR1 SGHVS, CDR2 FQNEAQ. DNA for the CDR3: TGTGCCAGCAGGAACAGGCCGGCTTACGAGCAGTACTTC. Its translation: CASRNRPAYEQYF.

This clone was detected only once. This sequence joins TRBV7-2 and TRBJ1-5, with D maybe TRBD1 (6 bases). The germline gives CDR1 SGHTA, CDR2 FQGNSA. The CDR3 is made up of 20 amino acids. V lost 0 bases and J lost 0, with 21 bases in between. As DNA, the CDR3 is TGTGCCAGCAGCTTAGCCCGGACAGAGAGCTTCTCGTATAGCAATCAGCCCCAGCATTTT. Translation: CASSLARTESFSYSNQPQHF.

The chain recombines TRBV19 with TRBJ1-1; D unclear. V lost 3 bases and J lost 4, with 12 bases in between. Germline V lookup: CDR1 LNHDA, CDR2 SQIVND (reference sequence). This CDR3 contains 14 residues. The CDR3, as DNA: TGTGCCAGTAGTATCGGGGATACGGTCACTGAAGCTTTCTTT. Translation: CASSIGDTVTEAFF.

The chain recombines TRBV10-3 with TRBJ1-2; TRBD1 matches 7 bases. The ends lost 0 bases at V and 1 base at J; junction bases unmatched: 11. The CDR3 sequence is 18 residues long. Per germline, CDR1 ENHRY and CDR2 SYGVKD. The CDR3 reads CAISESGISGQLNYGYTF. DNA of the CDR3: TGTGCCATCAGTGAGTCGGGCATTTCGGGACAGCTTAACTATGGCTACACCTTC.

The chain has TRBV5-5 and TRBJ1-2, with 7 bases matching TRBD1. Trimming cost V 4 bases and J 3 bases; bases outside gene matches: 12. The germline gives CDR1 SGHKS, CDR2 YYEKEE (reference sequence). This CDR3 comprises 16 residues. This CDR3 reads CASSQIPQGGDYGYTF. CDR3 sequence (DNA): TGTGCCAGCAGCCAAATCCCTCAGGGGGGAGACTATGGCTACACCTTC.

The chain links TRBV5-5 to TRBJ2-2; 9 bases line up with TRBD1. Germline assignment: CDR1 SGHKS and CDR2 YYEKEE (reference sequence). CDR3 length: 18 amino acids. J was trimmed by 1 base and V by 3 bases; bases with no gene match: 10. The CDR3 sequence: CASSSYYRDRVNTGELFF. CDR3 bases: TGTGCCAGCAGCTCATACTACCGGGACAGGGTGAACACCGGGGAGCTGTTTTTT.

A few counts support this clone. This chain connects TRBV7-2 to TRBJ2-5, with 9 positions matching TRBD2. V dropped 3 bases and J dropped 3; count of bases not matched to a gene: 5. Looked up from germline, CDR1 is SGHTA and CDR2 is FQGNSA. CDR3 length: 15 residues. CDR3 sequence: CASSFQRGAEETQYF. DNA for the CDR3: TGTGCCAGCAGCTTCCAGCGGGGGGCGGAAGAGACCCAGTACTTC.

This clone appeared a single time. The chain carries TRBV27 and TRBJ2-7; 7 positions match TRBD1. V was clipped by 8 bases and J by 6 bases; unmatched bases: 4. Per germline, CDR1 MNHEY and CDR2 SMNVEV (reference sequence). This CDR3 region has 11 residues. The CDR3 region is CASGTGAEQYF. The CDR3 DNA reads TGTGCCAGCGGAACAGGGGCCGAGCAGTACTTC.

The chain employs TRBV5-1 and TRBJ2-3; D might be TRBD2 (5 bases). Germline CDR1 reads SGHRS; CDR2 reads YFSETQ. This CDR3 has 14 amino acids. The germline V and J ends were trimmed by 0 bases and 4 bases, with 9 bases remaining between them. The CDR3 loop reads CASSLGGLADTQYF. The DNA for the CDR3 is TGCGCCAGCAGCTTGGGAGGACTCGCAGATACGCAGTATTTT.

This chain joins TRBV6-6 and TRBJ1-2; tentative D call: TRBD1 (5 bases). With 5 bases removed from V and 6 bases from J, the gap between germline ends came to 13 bases. This CDR3 is built from 13 residues. Germline V gene sequence: CDR1 MNHNY, CDR2 SVGAGI (reference sequence). CDR3 region: CASSTRLGDGYTF. The CDR3 region has the DNA TGTGCCAGCAGTACCCGTTTAGGGGATGGCTACACCTTC.

The V gene is TRBV5-1, the J gene TRBJ1-6; D call uncertain. CDR3 length equals 15 residues. V lost 0 bases and J lost 6, with 10 bases in between. The germline CDR1 and CDR2 sequences are SGHRS and YFSETQ. In nucleotides, the CDR3 is TGCGCCAGCAGCTTGGCCGGCGGAGTTAATTCACCCCTCCACTTT. As protein: CASSLAGGVNSPLHF.

V is TRBV27 and J is TRBJ2-3, with 14 bases aligning to TRBD2. Germline V gene data show CDR1 as MNHEY and CDR2 as SMNVEV (reference sequence). CDR3 length: 14 residues. The V and J ends lost 5 bases and 11 bases, in that order; junction bases with no gene match: 6. CDR3 nucleotides: TGTGCCAGCAGTCTAGGGACTAGCGGGGGAAAGCAGTATTTT. This codes for CASSLGTSGGKQYF.

J is TRBJ2-2 and V is TRBV6-6; 8 nucleotides match TRBD2. The junction had 10 bases not matched to a gene; V was cut back by 7 bases and J by 6 bases. The CDR3 spans 15 residues. Germline lookup yields CDR1 MNHNY and CDR2 SVGAGI (reference sequence). CDR3 nucleotide sequence: TGTGCCAGCACCCTACCTCCGGGGGGGGCCGGGGAGCTGTTTTTT. Translation: CASTLPPGGAGELFF.

V and J are TRBV6-5 and TRBJ1-6; TRBD1 matches at 9 bases. This CDR3 is built from 14 residues. The V segment lost 5 bases and the J segment 14 bases; nucleotides outside the gene matches: 10. The germline CDR1 and CDR2 sequences are MNHEY and SVGAGI. CDR3 coding DNA: TGTGCCAGCAGTCTCGGACAGGGGAGGTTGGCCCTCCACTTT. It encodes CASSLGQGRLALHF.

This rearrangement joins TRBV25-1 to TRBJ2-7, with D unresolved. V dropped 3 bases and J dropped 2 bases, with 11 bases sitting between them. In germline, CDR1 is MGHDK, CDR2 SYGVNS. This CDR3 comprises 14 residues. CDR3 bases: TGTGCCAGCAGTGAGCCCGACGGAGCCTACGAGCAGTACTTC. Its translation is CASSEPDGAYEQYF.

Written as DNA, the CDR3 is TGTGCCAGCAGCGTGGGACTAGCGGGGGGAACCGGGGAGCTGTTTTTT. It codes for CASSVGLAGGTGELFF. The V call is TRBV9, the J call TRBJ2-2; 15 bases line up with TRBD2. V lost 2 bases, J lost 5 bases, and 1 base stayed unmatched. Germline V lookup: CDR1 SGDLS, CDR2 YYNGEE. The CDR3 spans 16 residues.

The CDR3 here is CASTRGTYNSPLHF. For the CDR3, the DNA is TGTGCCAGCACTCGAGGGACCTATAATTCACCCCTCCACTTT. The chain couples TRBV27 to TRBJ1-6; D unclear. Germline values: CDR1 MNHEY, CDR2 SMNVEV (reference sequence). The V gene lost 7 bases and the J gene lost 2 bases, with 9 bases spanning the gap. The CDR3 is 14 residues long.

V usage is TRBV5-1 and J usage is TRBJ1-1, with D uncertain. The germline CDR1 and CDR2 sequences are SGHRS and YFSETQ. Trimming left V 4 bases short and J 1 base short, with 14 bases between. The CDR3 consists of 15 residues. The CDR3 bases are TGCGCCAGCAGCCGACTAGGAGGGCCGAACACTGAAGCTTTCTTT. Its protein product is CASSRLGGPNTEAFF.

V is TRBV10-2 and J is TRBJ1-3, with 9 bases lining up with TRBD1. Trimming removed 9 bases from V and 4 bases from J; junction bases left unmatched: 4. The CDR3 is 13 amino acids. Looked up from germline, CDR1 is WSHSY and CDR2 is SAAADI. CDR3 DNA sequence: TGCGCCAGTTCGACAGGGGGAGGAAACACCATATATTTT. This translates into CASSTGGGNTIYF.

This chain connects TRBV7-9 to TRBJ1-2; D gene ambiguous. Trimming stripped 3 bases from V and 5 bases from J, with 10 bases between. The germline V gene has CDR1 SEHNR and CDR2 FQNEAQ (reference sequence). This CDR3 has 13 residues. The DNA for the CDR3 is TGTGCCAGCAGCTTGTCATTACTATATGGCTACACCTTC. Amino acid sequence: CASSLSLLYGYTF.

The CDR3 here is CASSMGQGYSYEQYF. As DNA, the CDR3 is TGTGCCAGTAGTATGGGACAGGGTTACTCCTACGAGCAGTACTTC. V gene TRBV19 combines with J gene TRBJ2-7; TRBD1 matches at 9 bases. This CDR3 contains 15 residues. V was clipped by 3 bases and J by 0 bases; unmatched bases: 3. Germline V gene data show CDR1 as LNHDA and CDR2 as SQIVND (reference sequence).

This clone was seen a handful of times. Other DNA sequences in this sample translate to the same CDR3. The CDR3 DNA sequence: TGCAGCGTTGGACAGGGCCGTTCCTACGAGCAGTACTTC. Protein sequence: CSVGQGRSYEQYF. The J gene is TRBJ2-7, the V gene TRBV29-1; 7 nucleotides line up with TRBD1. This CDR3 has 13 residues. With V trimmed by 4 bases and J by 1 base, 4 bases remained unmatched. CDR1 SQVTM and CDR2 ANQGSEA come from the germline V gene.

The chain employs TRBV5-1 and TRBJ2-1; possibly TRBD2 for D (6 bases). The ends were cut back, 1 base at V and 0 bases at J, with 11 bases in the middle. The CDR3 is 16 amino acids. Germline values: CDR1 SGHRS, CDR2 YFSETQ. The CDR3 loop is CASSLKAGRSYNEQFF. The CDR3, as DNA: TGCGCCAGCAGCTTGAAGGCGGGGCGCTCCTACAATGAGCAGTTCTTC.

The gene calls are TRBV4-1 and TRBJ1-5; 7 bases are a match to TRBD1. Germline assignment: CDR1 MGHRA and CDR2 YSYEKL. This CDR3 comprises 14 residues. The V gene end was trimmed by 4 bases and the J gene end by 3 bases; junction bases not matched to a gene: 3. The CDR3 protein is CASSPTGANQPQHF. CDR3 coding DNA: TGCGCCAGCAGCCCCACAGGGGCCAATCAGCCCCAGCATTTT.

V usage is TRBV19 and J usage is TRBJ2-3; 13 bases line up with TRBD2. V dropped 6 bases and J dropped 7; count of bases not matched to a gene: 7. Germline-derived CDR1 and CDR2 are LNHDA and SQIVND (reference sequence). The CDR3 covers 15 residues. The CDR3 region has the DNA TGTGCCAGTAGAGGAGGACTAGCGGGGGCACATACGCAGTATTTT. Its translation is CASRGGLAGAHTQYF.

The V and J genes are TRBV9 and TRBJ1-2, with D hard to call. The germline V gene encodes CDR1 SGDLS and CDR2 YYNGEE. The V and J ends lost 0 bases and 7 bases respectively, with 10 bases between them. This CDR3 has 13 amino acids. The chain's CDR3 is CASSVAPGLGYTF. The CDR3 region has the DNA TGTGCCAGCAGCGTAGCACCTGGACTTGGCTACACCTTC.

This clone was detected only a few times. The rearrangement joins TRBV7-2 to TRBJ2-5; 8 bases are a match to TRBD1. The CDR3 is made up of 14 amino acids. Losses at the gene ends were 4 bases for V and 2 bases for J; bases not matched to a gene: 3. CDR1 is SGHTA and CDR2 is FQGNSA in the germline V gene. The CDR3 spells CASSWNRGQETQYF. The DNA for the CDR3 is TGTGCCAGCAGCTGGAACAGGGGGCAAGAGACCCAGTACTTC.

This rearrangement joins TRBV6-4 to TRBJ2-1; D possibly corresponds to TRBD2 (6 bases). The germline V gene encodes CDR1 MRHNA and CDR2 SNTAGT. This CDR3 comprises 15 residues. Trimming cost V 3 bases and J 12 bases, with 21 bases left between them. CDR3 nucleotide sequence: TGTGCCAGCAGTGATGGGACCCGGGACTTAGGTGGGCAGTTCTTC. It codes for CASSDGTRDLGGQFF.

The V gene is TRBV28, the J gene TRBJ1-5; D not certain. The germline gives CDR1 MDHEN, CDR2 SYDVKM. The CDR3 length is 12 residues. V gave up 6 bases and J gave up 7 bases, with 10 bases separating them. CDR3 sequence reads: CASRLLQQPQHF. As DNA, the CDR3 is TGTGCCAGCAGACTACTTCAGCAGCCCCAGCATTTT.